This T cell receptor (beta chain) was sequenced for a study of CD8 T cells in ankylosing spondylitis. General observations from the study: Eight or nine highly homologous variants formed a TCR beta motif that appeared characteristic of ankylosing spondylitis blood. Matched synovial fluid from ankylosing spondylitis patients was reported to be enriched for disease-linked clones. Certain motif variants had earlier been reported in reactive arthritis synovial fluid and blood.

A few counts support this clonotype. Its cognate antigen is unknown. Via MiXCR, TCRdb re-called the 5' RACE reads, giving one row per CDR3 protein. The profile shows under 150,000 distinct CDR3 sequences, roughly 13% of them singletons. The sequence was collected from a female donor with ankylosing spondylitis or in good health (not recorded which). The sample consisted of blood, either unsorted or a sorted T cell fraction (not recorded which).

The CDR3 sequence: CSARDPQDSVPTEAFF. The CDR3 DNA reads as TGCAGTGCTAGAGATCCCCAAGACAGCGTTCCCACTGAAGCTTTCTTT. V gene TRBV20-1 combines with J gene TRBJ1-1; the D gene is possibly TRBD1 (5 bases). The CDR3 runs to 16 residues. Trimming shortened V by 0 bases and J by 4 bases, and 18 bases separated the two germline ends. Germline V lookup: CDR1 DFQATT, CDR2 SNEGSKA (reference sequence).